The clone carrying this T cell receptor beta chain has just a few counts. Its matching antigen is unknown. The data belong to a study of T cell responses to AZD1222 COVID-19 vaccine. Study summary: Pooled in the analysis were second doses at about 4 or about 12 weeks. Study-wide findings and caveats: The study sampled repertoires only after the peak T cell response. Clonal diversity was possibly underestimated, and the donors were mostly white British, with more females.

V lost 3 bases, J lost 7 bases, and 5 bases stayed unmatched. Germline V gives CDR1 SEHNR, CDR2 FQNEAQ (reference sequence). The CDR3 sequence is 14 residues long. Sequenced by immunoSEQ multiplex PCR; TCRdb stores in-frame clones only, minus some. Counted here are roughly 100,000 clones, approximately 90% occurring once; the ten biggest clones make up 9.1%. The source is an adult in good health. The sample here was peripheral blood, taken on day 0 of AZD1222 vaccination. This sequence joins TRBV7-9 and TRBJ1-4; 7 bases fit TRBD1. CDR3: CASSFQQGIEKLFF. In DNA, the CDR3 is TGTGCCAGCAGCTTCCAACAGGGGATTGAAAAACTGTTTTTT. Supplemented by reference TRBV7-9 and TRBJ1-4, the full variable domain reads DTGVSQNPRHKITKRGQNVTFRCDPISEHNRLYWYRQTLGQGPEFLTYFQNEAQLEKSRLLSDRFSAERPKGSFSTLEIQRTEQGDSAMYLCASSFQQGIEKLFFGSGTQLSVL.